This T cell receptor beta chain was identified in a study of shared clonotypes between healthy human individuals. Measured with immunoSEQ multiplex PCR; TCRdb has only the in-frame clones, and not every one. The table includes 2,500,000 or so clones, approximately 90% detected once. About this clone: Its antigen remains unknown.

Study results and limitations: Owing to a small donor count, the genetic and exposure-history diversity represented was limited.

The germline V and J ends were trimmed by 0 bases and 8 bases, with 13 bases remaining between them. The CDR3 runs to 14 residues. Germline values: CDR1 GTSNPN, CDR2 SVGIG (reference sequence). The TCR comes from a man aged 18 to 29 in good health. The specimen sequenced was naive CD4+ T cells sorted from blood. Regarding subset: CD45RA+ positively selected. The chain combines TRBV30 with TRBJ1-4; tentatively, D is TRBD1 (6 bases). The CDR3 protein is CAWSVNGQGEKLFF. The CDR3 DNA sequence: TGTGCCTGGAGTGTAAATGGCCAGGGGGAAAAACTGTTTTTT.